This T cell receptor beta chain emerged from a study of blood T cell repertoires in COVID-19. Trimming removed 0 bases at V and 3 bases at J, with 11 bases between. Per the germline V gene, CDR1 is MGHRA and CDR2 is YSYEKL. This CDR3 has 15 residues. Everyone who took part was about 18 to 90 years old, and they came from about two dozen US areas. Profiling relied on immunoSEQ multiplex PCR, and the TCRdb table lists in-frame clones only, not all of them. This sample yields about 240,000 clones, of which roughly 86% are seen a single time; about 3.5% belongs to the top ten. The chain links TRBV4-1 to TRBJ1-2, with D perhaps matching TRBD1 (6 bases). Input material: PBMCs or T cells enriched from blood (not recorded which). The clonotype comes from a woman aged 40 to 50 with acute COVID-19. The CDR3 here is CASSQEDSGYYGYTF. The CDR3 DNA follows: TGCGCCAGCAGCCAAGAGGACAGCGGATACTATGGCTACACCTTC.